This T cell receptor (beta chain) came from a study of blood T cell repertoires in COVID-19. The overall study: Acute and convalescent COVID-19 specimens originated in the United States, Italy and Spain.

Clones were sequenced by immunoSEQ multiplex PCR, and TCRdb holds only the in-frame ones, with some missing. The sample consists of about 120,000 clones, roughly 78% of them appearing once. Trimming took 0 bases from V and 3 from J, leaving 3 bases between them. The CDR3 loop spans 13 amino acids. Germline assignment: CDR1 LGHNA and CDR2 YSLEER. This chain joins TRBV4-3 and TRBJ2-1; D gene uncertain. The sample was peripheral blood. This TCR was sampled from a man between 60 and 75 years old with active or convalescent COVID-19. CDR3: CASSQDSYNEQFF. The CDR3, as DNA: TGCGCCAGCAGCCAAGACAGCTACAATGAGCAGTTCTTC.